This TCR beta chain originates from a study of blood T cell repertoires in COVID-19. Germline values: CDR1 SGHNT, CDR2 YENEEA. After removal of 5 bases from V and 5 bases from J, the junction contained 7 bases not matched to a gene. This CDR3 has 14 residues. Assay used: immunoSEQ multiplex PCR; TCRdb lists only in-frame clones, some missing. The sample contains around 450,000 clones, 87% of which appear only once. This TCR came from a woman between 18 and 29 years old who had recovered from COVID-19. The sequenced material came from PBMCs or T cells enriched from blood (not recorded which). The rearrangement joins TRBV11-3 to TRBJ2-3; 7 nucleotides agree with TRBD2. Here the CDR3 reads CASSRLAGEDTQYF. The CDR3 DNA sequence: TGTGCCAGCAGCCGACTAGCTGGCGAAGATACGCAGTATTTT.